What follows are 26 T cell receptor beta chains derived from one specimen sequenced in a study of regulatory T cells in long-lasting Graves disease. The time point: newly diagnosed GD, antithyroid drugs for less than 3 months. RNA extracted from PBMCs served as the sequencing template. HTBI primers from iRepertoire and Arm-PCR of CDR3 regions yielded the TCR beta libraries. One entry per CDR3 protein, called by TCRdb with MiXCR from the multiplex PCR reads. The table shows about 530,000 distinct CDR3 sequences, with 16% occurring only once. These data were also filed under a second study, of T cells in Graves' hyperthyroidism and ophthalmopathy.

Source: peripheral blood mononuclear cells (PBMCs), taken at new diagnosis, from a patient treated with antithyroid drugs. These receptors all stem from a woman aged 40 to 65 with Graves disease.

This rearrangement joins TRBV12-3 or TRBV12-4 to TRBJ1-4; D is uncertain. V shed 7 bases and J shed 3 bases, with 15 bases lying between them. The CDR3 totals 15 residues. CDR3 DNA sequence: TGTGCCAGCAACAGCGGTCGCGAGGCTAATGAAAAACTGTTTTTT. Translating it yields CASNSGREANEKLFF.

This clonotype was recorded a few times. The J gene is TRBJ1-1, the V gene TRBV19, with TRBD1 matching over 10 bases. Germline CDR1 and CDR2: LNHDA and SQIVND (reference sequence). The CDR3 is 15 residues long. After removal of 4 bases from V and 5 bases from J, the junction contained 7 bases not matched to a gene. CDR3 in DNA: TGTGCCAGTAGTACCTGGGACAGGGGTGGAACTGAAGCTTTCTTT. It codes for CASSTWDRGGTEAFF.

This clonotype came up a few times. The chain employs TRBV6-1 and TRBJ1-2, with D hard to call. The V end lost 6 bases, the J end lost 3 bases, and 17 bases lay between the germline ends. This CDR3 region has 15 residues. Germline values: CDR1 MNHNS, CDR2 SASEGT. CDR3 in amino acids: CASSPIGTYYYGYTF. CDR3 DNA sequence: TGTGCCAGCAGCCCAATCGGCACCTACTACTATGGCTACACCTTC.

The V gene is TRBV12-3 or TRBV12-4, the J gene TRBJ1-5; 10 nucleotides match TRBD1. The CDR3 is made up of 15 amino acids. Germline trimming cut 6 bases from V and 7 bases from J; bases unmatched to any gene: 9. CDR3 sequence: CASSAETGGRQPQHF. The CDR3 DNA follows: TGTGCCAGCAGCGCAGAGACAGGGGGCCGGCAGCCCCAGCATTTT.

Many counts were recorded for this clonotype. The J gene is TRBJ1-4, the V gene TRBV6-5, with D tentatively TRBD1 (5 bases). The CDR3 is 14 amino acids. V was cut by 0 bases and J by 7 bases, with 9 bases left in between. Germline-derived CDR1 and CDR2 are MNHEY and SVGAGI. The CDR3 region has the DNA TGTGCCAGCAGTTACTCTGGGGCCGGTGAAAAACTGTTTTTT. As protein: CASSYSGAGEKLFF.

This clonotype was recorded at least ten times. The chain combines TRBV2 with TRBJ1-1; 7 nucleotides align to TRBD1. The V and J ends lost 9 bases and 4 bases, in that order; junction bases with no gene match: 14. CDR1 and CDR2 (germline): SNHLY, FYNNEI. The length of the CDR3 is 15 residues. The DNA of the CDR3 is TGTGCCAGAGGGGGCGCGGGGGCCCAACCCACTGAAGCTTTCTTT. Translated: CARGGAGAQPTEAFF.

This clonotype was seen at least ten times. This chain links TRBV3-1 with TRBJ1-1, with a weak D call TRBD1 (6 bases). In germline, CDR1 is LGHDT, CDR2 YNNKEL (reference sequence). The CDR3 runs 13 residues. Trimming took off 10 bases at V and 4 bases at J, with 16 bases between the two ends. The CDR3 DNA reads TGTGCCACCCACTCCCCAGGGGCCACTGAAGCTTTCTTT. Its protein is CATHSPGATEAFF.

This clonotype has just a few counts. The rearrangement links TRBV20-1 to TRBJ2-3; D uncertain. The end of the DNA is better explained by TRBJ2-5, so the J call may be wrong. CDR3 length: 13 amino acids. Germline V gene sequence: CDR1 DFQATT, CDR2 SNEGSKA (reference sequence). Here the CDR3 DNA reads TGCAGTGCTAGAGATCCTAATAAGGAGACCCAGTACTTC. It specifies CSARDPNKETQYF.

This clonotype was counted ten times or more. The chain links TRBV2 to TRBJ1-1; possible D gene TRBD1, 6 bases. From germline, CDR1 is SNHLY and CDR2 FYNNEI. Trimming took off 1 base at V and 8 bases at J, with 11 bases between the two ends. The CDR3 extends over 13 amino acids. CDR3 loop: CASSEVVRGEAFF. The DNA for the CDR3 is TGTGCCAGCAGTGAAGTTGTGAGGGGGGAAGCTTTCTTT. The entire variable domain, with the rest obtained from reference TRBV2 and TRBJ1-1, is as follows: EPEVTQTPSHQVTQMGQEVILRCVPISNHLYFYWYRQILGQKVEFLVSFYNNEISEKSEIFDDQFSVERPDGSNFTLKIRSTKLEDSAMYFCASSEVVRGEAFFGQGTRLTVV.

For this clonotype: A much more abundant neighbour one base away suggests this may be a read error. The chain joins TRBV6-2 or TRBV6-3 to TRBJ2-3; D unclear. This CDR3 is built from 12 residues. Germline V lookup: CDR1 MNHEY, CDR2 SVGEGT. The V and J ends lost 7 bases and 0 bases respectively, with 5 bases between them. CDR3: CASKESTDTQYF. The CDR3 region has the DNA TGTGCCAGCAAGGAGAGCACAGATACGCAGTATTTT.

This chain joins TRBV6-2 or TRBV6-3 and TRBJ2-1, with D tentatively TRBD1 or TRBD2 (6 bases each). V dropped 0 bases and J dropped 1 base, with 10 bases sitting between them. Germline V CDR1 and CDR2: MNHEY, SVGEGT. The CDR3 has 16 amino acids. The CDR3 nucleotides read TGTGCCAGCAGTTACTCGGGGGGCTGGTCCTACAATGAGCAGTTCTTC. It is translated as CASSYSGGWSYNEQFF.

This clonotype came up a few times. The chain recombines TRBV2 with TRBJ2-1; maybe TRBD1 (6 bases). V was cut by 2 bases and J by 12 bases, with 17 bases left in between. Germline CDR1 and CDR2: SNHLY and FYNNEI. The CDR3 consists of 14 residues. CDR3 nucleotides: TGTGCCAGCAGTGAATACAGGGCCGAAGGTGGGCAGTTCTTC. This gives the protein CASSEYRAEGGQFF.

This clonotype was detected many times. The V call is TRBV5-4, the J call TRBJ1-2; a possible D gene is TRBD1 (6 bases). With 5 bases removed from V and 1 base from J, the gap between germline ends came to 12 bases. The CDR3 has 14 residues. Per the germline V gene, CDR1 is SGHNT and CDR2 is YYREEE (reference sequence). CDR3 loop: CASRKDRLNYGYTF. For the CDR3, the DNA is TGTGCCAGCAGAAAAGACAGGCTTAACTATGGCTACACCTTC.

V and J are TRBV24-1 and TRBJ2-3; D is unresolved. The V gene's germline CDR1 is KGHDR and CDR2 SFDVKD. Between the trimmed V and J ends, which lost 10 bases and 2 bases, there was a span of 12 bases. This CDR3 has 13 amino acids. The CDR3 sequence: CATQRPDTDTQYF. The DNA of the CDR3 is TGTGCCACTCAGAGACCTGACACAGATACGCAGTATTTT.

This clonotype was seen repeatedly, ten times or more. The V and J genes are TRBV20-1 and TRBJ1-5, with 11 bases fitting TRBD1. V gave up 3 bases and J gave up 6 bases; unmatched junction bases: 13. Germline V gene data show CDR1 as DFQATT and CDR2 as SNEGSKA (reference sequence). This CDR3 has 17 residues. DNA for the CDR3: TGCAGTGCTAGTAAGGGTGGGGGACAGGGGGGAGTTCAGCCCCAGCATTTT. Translated, it gives CSASKGGGQGGVQPQHF.

In DNA form, the CDR3 reads TGTGCCAGCAGCTATACTAGCGGGAGGGCAAAGCAGTACTTC. Translating gives CASSYTSGRAKQYF. V usage is TRBV2 and J usage is TRBJ2-7; 13 positions agree with TRBD2. The length of the CDR3 is 14 residues. CDR1 is SNHLY and CDR2 is FYNNEI in the germline V gene. Trimming cost V 6 bases and J 8 bases; bases outside gene matches: 7.

This clonotype came up a few times. This chain joins TRBV6-1 and TRBJ1-6; D is ambiguous. In germline, CDR1 is MNHNS, CDR2 SASEGT. This CDR3 comprises 14 residues. V was cut by 2 bases and J by 10 bases, with 12 bases left in between. The CDR3 spells CASSELKERSPLHF. The CDR3 DNA follows: TGTGCCAGCAGTGAACTCAAGGAGCGGTCACCCCTCCACTTT.

This clonotype showed up many times. This chain uses TRBV20-1 with TRBJ1-2; D is perhaps TRBD1 (5 bases). CDR1 DFQATT and CDR2 SNEGSKA come from the germline V gene (reference sequence). This CDR3 is 12 amino acids long. CDR3 DNA sequence: TGCATCGTAGGAGCGGAGGGGCCTGGCTACACCTTC. Translating gives CIVGAEGPGYTF.

This clonotype came up a few times. The chain uses TRBV19 and TRBJ2-1, with 9 bases matching TRBD1. The J call may be faulty, since TRBJ2-5 better matches the DNA end. This CDR3 has 15 residues. CDR1 and CDR2 from the germline V gene are LNHDA and SQIVND (reference sequence). CDR3 sequence (DNA): TGTGCCAGTAGTCTTGGGACAGGGCCTGCCAAGACCCAGTACTTC. As protein: CASSLGTGPAKTQYF.

A word on this clonotype: With a much larger clone just one base away, this may be a read error. CDR3: CASSLGRFAYEQYF. For the CDR3, the DNA is TGTGCCAGCAGCTTAGGACGCTTCGCCTACGAGCAGTACTTC. V is TRBV13 and J is TRBJ2-7; D uncertain. In germline, CDR1 is PRHDT, CDR2 FYEKMQ (reference sequence). The CDR3 length is 14 residues. Trimming cost V 0 bases and J 2 bases, with 8 bases left between them.

This clonotype was detected many times. This chain joins TRBV6-5 and TRBJ1-2; weak D call: TRBD1 (5 bases). From germline, CDR1 is MNHEY and CDR2 SVGAGI. The CDR3 sequence is 15 residues long. The V gene lost 0 bases and the J gene lost 2 bases, with 10 bases spanning the gap. Written as DNA, the CDR3 is TGTGCCAGCAGTTACTCGGACATAATCAACTATGGCTACACCTTC. Encoded protein: CASSYSDIINYGYTF.

This clonotype appeared a few times. This rearrangement joins TRBV7-9 to TRBJ2-3; tentatively, D is TRBD1 (5 bases). The CDR3 totals 12 residues. V lost 4 bases, J lost 6 bases, and 8 bases lay in between. Germline lookup yields CDR1 SEHNR and CDR2 FQNEAQ (reference sequence). The CDR3 reads CASSSGQDTQYF. The DNA of the CDR3 is TGTGCCAGCAGCTCAGGGCAGGATACGCAGTATTTT.

Ten or more counts support this clonotype. The chain couples TRBV19 to TRBJ1-1, with 8 bases identical to TRBD1. Germline V lookup: CDR1 LNHDA, CDR2 SQIVND (reference sequence). CDR3 size: 14 residues. Trimming at V came to 6 bases and at J to 5 bases, leaving 8 bases not matched to a gene. Here the CDR3 reads CASSQGARETEAFF. Here the CDR3 DNA reads TGTGCCAGTAGCCAGGGGGCGCGGGAGACTGAAGCTTTCTTT.

The chain employs TRBV11-1 and TRBJ2-1; TRBD1 is a possible D gene (6 bases). Trimming removed 6 bases at V and 1 base at J, with 13 bases between. Germline V lookup: CDR1 SGHAT, CDR2 FQDESV (reference sequence). This CDR3 is 15 amino acids long. CDR3 bases: TGTGCCAGCAGACAGACAGGTTATTCCTACAATGAGCAGTTCTTC. Translation: CASRQTGYSYNEQFF.

V is TRBV2 and J is TRBJ2-4; 15 positions agree with TRBD2. With V trimmed by 6 bases and J by 9 bases, 6 bases remained unmatched. The germline gives CDR1 SNHLY, CDR2 FYNNEI. The CDR3 sequence is 15 residues long. The CDR3 DNA is TGTGCCAGCAGAGGACTAGCGGGGGGGCGGGGCATTCAGTACTTC. This translates into CASRGLAGGRGIQYF.

As regards this clonotype: A much larger clone differs from this one at a single base, so this may be a read error. Because the CDR3 is missing its conserved closing phenylalanine or tryptophan, this is likely a read error. This chain connects TRBV2 to TRBJ2-1; 7 nucleotides line up with TRBD1. CDR1 and CDR2 (germline): SNHLY, FYNNEI. CDR3 length: 15 residues. Losses at the gene ends were 6 bases for V and 4 bases for J; bases not matched to a gene: 9. CDR3 sequence (DNA): TGTGCCAGCAGCCGAACCGGGACAGCGTACAATGAGCAGTTCTCC. The encoded protein is CASSRTGTAYNEQFS.